These T cell receptor beta chains were read from a single sample in a study of human T cells and chemical hapten exposure. One entry per CDR3 protein, called by TCRdb with MiXCR from the RACE reads. The sample includes a few hundred thousand distinct CDR3 sequences, approximately 8% of them seen just once. Specimen: whole blood, collected in connection with sensitization to the hapten diphenylcyclopropenone (DPC). These receptors were obtained from a man aged 18 to 29 with alopecia areata. Some clones in this sample may be carry-over from other donors' samples. The CDR3 runs from the conserved cysteine through the conserved F or W. Only some rows state a clone size, as once, few, many or a class for expanded clones.

J gene | clone size | V gene | CDR3 protein
TRBJ2-1 | . | TRBV6-4 | CASSDVGGAFYNEQFF
TRBJ1-1 | . | TRBV6-2/TRBV6-3 | CASRNPDTEAFF
TRBJ1-5 | . | TRBV27 | CASRGGLSNQPQHF
TRBJ2-7 | few | TRBV29-1 | CSVEWGGLGTYEQYF
TRBJ1-5 | . | TRBV7-6 | CASSLGRGVGNQPQHF
TRBJ1-4 | few | TRBV20-1 | CSAREAGAINEKLFF
TRBJ2-5 | . | TRBV6-2/TRBV6-3 | CASSFTVETQYF
TRBJ2-3 | few | TRBV10-3 | CAIRVTRADTQYF
TRBJ1-5 | . | TRBV5-5 | CASSIQGAQPQHF
TRBJ1-2 | . | TRBV20-1 | CSARPPDRAAYGYTF